The 21 T cell receptor beta chains presented below share a single source sample, sequenced in a study of cytomegalovirus exposure and HLA in healthy donors. A multiplex PCR was run with 60 Vbeta primers and 13 Jbeta primers. TCRdb's copy holds only in-frame clones and misses some; the assay was immunoSEQ multiplex PCR. The table has 95,000 to 150,000 clones, over 9.5% seen once. What was sequenced was PBMCs. The receptors come from a woman between 18 and 30 years old in good health and CMV-seropositive.

The V and J genes are TRBV5-1 and TRBJ1-2, with 7 bases matching TRBD1. The CDR3 contains 14 residues. Trimming took 5 bases from V and 6 from J; bases not matched to a gene: 10. Looked up from germline, CDR1 is SGHRS and CDR2 is YFSETQ. The CDR3 sequence is CASSSHRGLDGYTF. CDR3 coding DNA: TGCGCCAGCAGTTCCCACAGGGGTCTTGATGGCTACACCTTC.

The rearrangement links TRBV10-2 to TRBJ2-1, with D perhaps TRBD2 (6 bases). V was clipped by 3 bases and J by 4 bases, with 13 bases between them. This CDR3 spans 15 amino acids. Germline CDR1 and CDR2: WSHSY and SAAADI. DNA of the CDR3: TGCGCCAGCAGTGAATCTAGCGCCACTTACAATGAGCAGTTCTTC. Encoded protein: CASSESSATYNEQFF.

This clone was recorded a few times. This sequence joins TRBV9 and TRBJ2-5, with 12 bases identical to TRBD1. Germline CDR1 and CDR2: SGDLS and YYNGEE. CDR3 length: 16 amino acids. V shed 0 bases and J 2 bases; nucleotides not matched to a gene: 2. In nucleotides, the CDR3 is TGTGCCAGCAGCGTAGGGGGACAGGGGGCTCAAGAGACCCAGTACTTC. It encodes CASSVGGQGAQETQYF.

The V and J genes are TRBV7-6 and TRBJ2-2; D call uncertain. Between the trimmed V and J ends, which lost 5 bases and 8 bases, there was a span of 9 bases. Looked up from germline, CDR1 is SGHVS and CDR2 is FNYEAQ. CDR3 size: 12 residues. For the CDR3, the DNA is TGTGCCAGCAGCCGGTATGGTGGGGAGCTGTTTTTT. Protein sequence: CASSRYGGELFF.

This clone was seen a handful of times. The CDR3 ends on some other residue instead of the conserved phenylalanine or tryptophan, so this is likely a read error. Because the CDR3's place on the DNA is in doubt, the DNA is left out and the CDR3 is given as listed by TCRdb. The rearrangement joins TRBV29-1 to TRBJ2-6; the table's D call TRBD2 went unverified against the DNA. CDR1 and CDR2 (germline): SQVTM, ANQGSEA. The CDR3 extends over 12 residues, inclusive of both ends. The CDR3 loop reads CSAYPPGLKGSG.

This clone was seen only a few times. The chain employs TRBV5-6 and TRBJ2-6, with D tentatively TRBD1 (5 bases). Germline V gene sequence: CDR1 SGHDT, CDR2 YYEEEE. This CDR3 region has 16 residues. Trimming cost V 3 bases and J 4 bases, with 14 bases left between them. CDR3 in amino acids: CASSSFSGSGANVLTF. The DNA of the CDR3 is TGTGCCAGCAGCTCATTTTCAGGGTCCGGGGCCAACGTCCTGACTTTC.

The CDR3 loop is CASSLPGLAVQETQYF. The CDR3 DNA follows: TGTGCCAGCAGCTTACCGGGACTAGCCGTCCAAGAGACCCAGTACTTC. The chain recombines TRBV7-6 with TRBJ2-5; 9 bases are a match to TRBD2. Germline CDR1 SGHVS, CDR2 FNYEAQ. The CDR3 spans 16 residues. V gave up 2 bases and J gave up 1 base; unmatched junction bases: 5.

The chain joins TRBV7-9 to TRBJ2-1, with D perhaps TRBD2 (5 bases). V lost 5 bases and J 0 bases, leaving 14 bases between the germline ends. The CDR3 covers 16 residues. Germline V gene sequence: CDR1 SEHNR, CDR2 FQNEAQ (reference sequence). The CDR3 sequence: CASSPSRGSSYNEQFF. The CDR3, as DNA: TGTGCCAGCAGCCCATCCCGGGGAAGCTCCTACAATGAGCAGTTCTTC. The full variable domain, its missing parts supplied by reference TRBV7-9 and TRBJ2-1, is DTGVSQNPRHKITKRGQNVTFRCDPISEHNRLYWYRQTLGQGPEFLTYFQNEAQLEKSRLLSDRFSAERPKGSFSTLEIQRTEQGDSAMYLCASSPSRGSSYNEQFFGPGTRLTVL.

The chain uses TRBV19 and TRBJ1-3, with D hard to call. Trimming stripped 7 bases from V and 0 bases from J, with 10 bases between. This CDR3 has 14 amino acids. Germline values: CDR1 LNHDA, CDR2 SQIVND (reference sequence). CDR3 amino acids: CASTSGYSGNTIYF. The DNA of the CDR3 is TGTGCCAGTACTTCAGGCTACTCTGGAAACACCATATATTTT.

The CDR3 spells CASSPRRDTDTQYF. The CDR3 nucleotides are TGTGCCAGCAGTCCAAGGAGGGACACAGATACGCAGTATTTT. The chain is built from TRBV11-3 and TRBJ2-3; tentatively, D is TRBD2 (6 bases). The CDR3 has 14 residues. The V end was cut by 6 bases, the J end by 2 bases, with 12 bases between. Per the germline V gene, CDR1 is SGHNT and CDR2 is YENEEA. Together with reference TRBV11-3 and TRBJ2-3, the CDR3 gives the full variable domain: EAGVVQSPRYKIIEKKQPVAFWCNPISGHNTLYWYLQNLGQGPELLIRYENEEAVDDSQLPKDRFSAERLKGVDSTLKIQPAELGDSAVYLCASSPRRDTDTQYFGPGTRLTVL.

There are a few counts of this clone. The rearrangement uses TRBV7-2 and TRBJ2-1, with TRBD2 matching over 8 bases. J lost 3 bases, V lost 5 bases, and 3 bases had no gene match. CDR3 length equals 14 residues. The germline gives CDR1 SGHTA, CDR2 FQGNSA. CDR3 amino acids: CASSPTSDYNEQFF. Written as DNA, the CDR3 is TGTGCCAGCAGCCCGACTAGCGACTACAATGAGCAGTTCTTC.

This chain links TRBV6-1 with TRBJ1-4, with 8 nucleotides matching TRBD1. V dropped 7 bases and J dropped 3; count of bases not matched to a gene: 7. CDR1 is MNHNS, CDR2 SASEGT, per germline. This CDR3 spans 15 amino acids. The DNA for the CDR3 is TGTGCCAGCACCATCCCAGGGGGCTCTAATGAAAAACTGTTTTTT. It yields the protein CASTIPGGSNEKLFF.

This clone has only a few counts. The chain is built from TRBV7-6 and TRBJ2-5; 12 bases are a match to TRBD2. This CDR3 region has 15 residues. CDR1 is SGHVS and CDR2 is FNYEAQ in the germline V gene. J was trimmed by 3 bases and V by 2 bases; bases with no gene match: 1. CDR3 DNA: TGTGCCAGCAGCTTATCTAGCGGGAGGGAAGAGACCCAGTACTTC. Its translation is CASSLSSGREETQYF.

This clone has a handful of counts. The chain links TRBV6-9 to TRBJ1-1, with D possibly being TRBD1 (5 bases). The CDR3 runs 15 residues. Germline V gives CDR1 MNHGY, CDR2 SVAAGI. Trimming took 4 bases from V and 10 from J, leaving 22 bases between them. DNA of the CDR3: TGTGCCAGCAGTTTATCCCTGGACACCCCAAAGGGAGCTTTCTTT. Its translation: CASSLSLDTPKGAFF.

This chain links TRBV2 with TRBJ2-2; weak D call: TRBD1 (6 bases). Germline V gene data show CDR1 as SNHLY and CDR2 as FYNNEI. V was trimmed by 4 bases and J by 5 bases, leaving 8 bases between them. This CDR3 contains 13 residues. In nucleotides, the CDR3 is TGTGCCAGCAGTGTTCAGGGGACCGGGGAGCTGTTTTTT. Its translation is CASSVQGTGELFF.

J is TRBJ1-1 and V is TRBV7-3; D is undetermined. Germline CDR1 reads SGHTA; CDR2 reads FQGTGA. Trimming removed 2 bases at V and 1 base at J, with 14 bases between. This CDR3 comprises 16 residues. CDR3 DNA sequence: TGTGCCAGCAGCTTAGGCGGGAAGGGAAAGAACACTGAAGCTTTCTTT. Protein product: CASSLGGKGKNTEAFF.

The rearrangement links TRBV30 to TRBJ1-5; TRBD1 agrees at 7 bases. The CDR3 has 11 amino acids. The J segment lost 5 bases and the V segment lost 5 bases, leaving 0 bases of the junction unmatched. Germline V gene sequence: CDR1 GTSNPN, CDR2 SVGIG (reference sequence). In DNA, the CDR3 is TGTGCCTGGGACAGGGATCAGCCCCAGCATTTT. This translates into CAWDRDQPQHF.

There are a few counts of this clone. V and J are TRBV19 and TRBJ2-1; 14 nucleotides align to TRBD2. The germline V gene encodes CDR1 LNHDA and CDR2 SQIVND (reference sequence). J gave up 14 bases and V 10 bases, and 7 bases lay outside the gene matches. The CDR3 loop spans 12 amino acids. The CDR3 protein is CATRLAGGPEFF. For the CDR3, the DNA is TGTGCCACCCGACTAGCGGGAGGGCCGGAGTTCTTC.

The chain combines TRBV5-4 with TRBJ2-7; 7 bases line up with TRBD1. V lost 5 bases to trimming and J lost 2 bases; unmatched junction nucleotides: 7. CDR3 length: 14 residues. CDR1 SGHNT and CDR2 YYREEE come from the germline V gene (reference sequence). The DNA for the CDR3 is TGTGCCAGCAGTCCAGGGGGAAGGGCCTACGAGCAGTACTTC. Encoded protein: CASSPGGRAYEQYF.

This clone was detected only a few times. The chain joins TRBV19 to TRBJ2-1, with TRBD2 matching 7 bases. CDR1 and CDR2 (germline): LNHDA, SQIVND (reference sequence). Germline trimming cut 3 bases from V and 1 base from J; bases unmatched to any gene: 3. This CDR3 is built from 15 residues. The CDR3 DNA reads TGTGCCAGTAGTATCGGCGGGAGATCCTACAATGAGCAGTTCTTC. It is translated as CASSIGGRSYNEQFF. Combining the CDR3 with reference TRBV19 and TRBJ2-1 gives the whole variable domain DGGITQSPKYLFRKEGQNVTLSCEQNLNHDAMYWYRQDPGQGLRLIYYSQIVNDFQKGDIAEGYSVSREKKESFPLTVTSAQKNPTAFYLCASSIGGRSYNEQFFGPGTRLTVL.

This clone was seen only a few times. The V gene is TRBV7-9, the J gene TRBJ1-4; D uncertain. The CDR3 has 15 residues. V gave up 0 bases and J gave up 8 bases, with 13 bases separating them. Per germline, CDR1 SEHNR and CDR2 FQNEAQ (reference sequence). CDR3 sequence reads: CASSLALAGEEKLFF. The CDR3 nucleotides read TGTGCCAGCAGCTTAGCGTTGGCAGGTGAAGAAAAACTGTTTTTT.